The rows below give T cell receptor beta chains drawn from one sample of a study of cytomegalovirus exposure and HLA in healthy donors. Method: immunoSEQ multiplex PCR; TCRdb's copy keeps in-frame clones and lacks some. The sample lists under 200,000 clones, around 72% occurring once. Sequencing used PBMCs. Receptor source: a woman aged 50 to 60 in good health and CMV-seropositive. The CDR3 runs from the conserved cysteine through the conserved F or W. D genes are given only for firm matches. Where a row states a size, it is once, few, many or the class of an expanded clone; other rows omit it.

CDR3 DNA: TGTGCCAGCAGTTTGGGCAGCTTTAACTATGGCTACACCTTC
CDR3 protein: CASSLGSFNYGYTF
CDR3 length: 14
J gene: TRBJ1-2
D gene: .
clone size: .
V gene: TRBV28

CDR3 DNA: TGTGCCAGCAGCCAAGGTAGGGGACAGATAATCGGCGGCTATGGCTACACCTTC
CDR3 protein: CASSQGRGQIIGGYGYTF
CDR3 length: 18
J gene: TRBJ1-2
D gene: TRBD1
clone size: .
V gene: TRBV4-2

CDR3 DNA: TGTGCCGCCCACCTCGGGCAGGGTACTGAAGCTTTCTTT
CDR3 protein: CAAHLGQGTEAFF
CDR3 length: 13
J gene: TRBJ1-1
D gene: .
clone size: few
V gene: TRBV10-3

CDR3 DNA: TGTGCCAGCAGCTTAATGGGGGCTCGCAATCAGCCCCAGCATTTT
CDR3 protein: CASSLMGARNQPQHF
CDR3 length: 15
J gene: TRBJ1-5
D gene: .
clone size: .
V gene: TRBV7-2

CDR3 DNA: TGTGCCAGCAGATTCAATGGGAGGGGGGCAGGTTTGATAATGTACGAGCAGTACTTC
CDR3 protein: CASRFNGRGAGLIMYEQYF
CDR3 length: 19
J gene: TRBJ2-7
D gene: .
clone size: .
V gene: TRBV11-2

CDR3 DNA: TGTGCCAGCAGTCCTCCGGGACTCCTCTCCTACGAGCAGTACTTC
CDR3 protein: CASSPPGLLSYEQYF
CDR3 length: 15
J gene: TRBJ2-7
D gene: .
clone size: .
V gene: TRBV25-1

CDR3 DNA: TGCGCCAGCAGCTTAGGAGGGGAAACAGCTAACTATGGCTACACCTTC
CDR3 protein: CASSLGGETANYGYTF
CDR3 length: 16
J gene: TRBJ1-2
D gene: .
clone size: .
V gene: TRBV5-1

CDR3 DNA: TGTGCCAGCAGCAATTCAGGGCGCGATACGCAGTATTTT
CDR3 protein: CASSNSGRDTQYF
CDR3 length: 13
J gene: TRBJ2-3
D gene: .
clone size: .
V gene: TRBV5-4

CDR3 DNA: TGTGCCAGCAGCCCCGGGGGGGCGAACACCGGGGAGCTGTTTTTT
CDR3 protein: CASSPGGANTGELFF
CDR3 length: 15
J gene: TRBJ2-2
D gene: TRBD2
clone size: .
V gene: TRBV7-3

CDR3 DNA: TGTGCCAGCAGAATAGACTCCTATAATTCACCCCTCCACTTT
CDR3 protein: CASRIDSYNSPLHF
CDR3 length: 14
J gene: TRBJ1-6
D gene: .
clone size: .
V gene: TRBV27

CDR3 DNA: TGTGCCAGCAGCTTAGGAATTCGGGATACGCAGTATTTT
CDR3 protein: CASSLGIRDTQYF
CDR3 length: 13
J gene: TRBJ2-3
D gene: .
clone size: few
V gene: TRBV7-6

CDR3 DNA: TGTGCCAGCAGCGCTGGACAGGGGCTCAGGGGTGAAAAACTGTTTTTT
CDR3 protein: CASSAGQGLRGEKLFF
CDR3 length: 16
J gene: TRBJ1-4
D gene: TRBD1
clone size: .
V gene: TRBV9

CDR3 DNA: TGTGCCAGCAGGACTAGCGGGAGGGCCCGCGAGCAGTACTTC
CDR3 protein: CASRTSGRAREQYF
CDR3 length: 14
J gene: TRBJ2-7
D gene: TRBD2
clone size: .
V gene: TRBV28

CDR3 DNA: TGTGCCAGCAGTGTTGAAGGGGGCACTGAAGCTTTCTTT
CDR3 protein: CASSVEGGTEAFF
CDR3 length: 13
J gene: TRBJ1-1
D gene: .
clone size: once
V gene: TRBV2

CDR3 DNA: TGTGCCAGCAGCCCGATGGGACTAGCAGGAGAGACCCAGTACTTC
CDR3 protein: CASSPMGLAGETQYF
CDR3 length: 15
J gene: TRBJ2-5
D gene: TRBD2
clone size: .
V gene: TRBV7-2

CDR3 DNA: TGTGCCAGCAGCCGTGGGGGCTGGTTCACCGGGGAGCTGTTTTTT
CDR3 protein: CASSRGGWFTGELFF
CDR3 length: 15
J gene: TRBJ2-2
D gene: .
clone size: .
V gene: TRBV14

CDR3 DNA: TGTGCCAGCGCTGGACAGGGTTCTAGCAATGAGCAGTTCTTC
CDR3 protein: CASAGQGSSNEQFF
CDR3 length: 14
J gene: TRBJ2-1
D gene: TRBD1
clone size: .
V gene: TRBV6-5